The rows below give T cell receptor beta chains drawn from one sample of a study of beta chain features in type 1 diabetes. The repertoire was sequenced with immunoSEQ multiplex PCR; TCRdb's copy has only in-frame clones and lacks some. The table shows 900,000 or so clones, with roughly 15% occurring only once. The sequencing sample was made of naive CD4+ T cells from blood. The source is a woman aged 18-29 years in good health. Both conserved end residues are part of each CDR3. A D gene is named only where the DNA matches it firmly. A clone size is listed for some rows: how often the clone was seen (once, few, many), or a class if it is expanded.

DNA,CDR3,V,D,size,J
TGTGCCAGCAGCCCGGGGACAGCAAAAGAGACCCAGTACTTC,CASSPGTAKETQYF,TRBV5-8,TRBD1,-,TRBJ2-5
TGTGCCAGCAGTGAAACAGACAATCAGCCCCAGCATTTT,CASSETDNQPQHF,TRBV6-1,-,-,TRBJ1-5
TGTGCCATCAGTGAGTCAGGACAGGGGTTGTATGGCTACACCTTC,CAISESGQGLYGYTF,TRBV10-3,TRBD1,few,TRBJ1-2
TGTGCCAGCAGCGTAGATGGAGGGGAGTTTACTGAAGCTTTCTTT,CASSVDGGEFTEAFF,TRBV9,-,once,TRBJ1-1
TGTGCCAGTAGTATTGTAAAAGGGAGCAATCAGCCCCAGCATTTT,CASSIVKGSNQPQHF,TRBV19,-,-,TRBJ1-5
TGTGCCAGCAGTTACTCGGAATATCAGCCCCAGCATTTT,CASSYSEYQPQHF,TRBV6-5,-,-,TRBJ1-5
TGCAGTGCGGACCGCGGGGTCGAGCAGTACTTC,CSADRGVEQYF,TRBV20-1,-,-,TRBJ2-7
TGTGCCAGCTCACCTCACAATGAGCAGTTCTTC,CASSPHNEQFF,TRBV18,-,-,TRBJ2-1
TGTGCAAGTCGCTTAAAGTTTCGGTGGGCTTTAGCGGGCGAGACTAGCACAGATACGCAGTATTTT,CASRLKFRWALAGETSTDTQYF,TRBV12-2,-,-,TRBJ2-3
TGTGCCAGCAGTTTATCAGCGGGGTTGGGCTACGAGCAGTACTTC,CASSLSAGLGYEQYF,TRBV28,TRBD2,-,TRBJ2-7
TGTGCCAGCAGGCGAACAGGGAACGAGACCCAGTACTTC,CASRRTGNETQYF,TRBV28,-,-,TRBJ2-5
TGTGCCAGCAGAGCCGGGACAGGGGTCTCCTACGAGCAGTACTTC,CASRAGTGVSYEQYF,TRBV2,TRBD1,few,TRBJ2-7
TGTGCCAGCAGTGAAGAACTAGCGGGAGGGTACGAGCAGTACTTC,CASSEELAGGYEQYF,TRBV2,TRBD2,-,TRBJ2-7
TGTGCCAGCTCAACCGGGACAGGGGCCTACGAGCAGTACTTC,CASSTGTGAYEQYF,TRBV18,TRBD1,few,TRBJ2-7
TGTGCCAGCAGTTTACGAGGCCAGGAGTCCTTC,CASSLRGQESF,TRBV28,-,-,TRBJ2-7
TGTGCCAGCAGCGGACAGAGACAAGAGACCCAGTACTTC,CASSGQRQETQYF,TRBV7-2,-,-,TRBJ2-5
TGTGCCAGCAGCTTTACAGGGACGCGGGATACGCAGTATTTT,CASSFTGTRDTQYF,TRBV7-9,-,-,TRBJ2-3
TGTGCCAGCAGCGTAGCCGGACAGGGTAGCGGGGAGCTGTTTTTT,CASSVAGQGSGELFF,TRBV9,TRBD1,-,TRBJ2-2
TGCGCCAGCAGCTTTTCTTCGTACCAAGAGACCCAGTACTTC,CASSFSSYQETQYF,TRBV5-1,-,-,TRBJ2-5
TGTGCCAGCAGCTTAGATCGGTCATTTAGCAGTGAGCAGTTCTTC,CASSLDRSFSSEQFF,TRBV11-2,-,few,TRBJ2-1
TGTGCCAGCAGTTTACAAGGGGTCTATGGCTACACCTTC,CASSLQGVYGYTF,TRBV27,-,-,TRBJ1-2
TGTGCCAGCAGTTCGTCCCGGGGCAGCACGAAGTTCTTC,CASSSSRGSTKFF,TRBV28,-,-,TRBJ2-1
TGTGCCAGCAGCCCGCCGGGACAGGGGTTTCAGCCCCAGCATTTT,CASSPPGQGFQPQHF,TRBV28,TRBD1,few,TRBJ1-5
TGCAGCCCGGGAGCGGGCTCCTACGAGCAGTACTTC,CSPGAGSYEQYF,TRBV29-1,-,-,TRBJ2-7
TGTGCCAGCAGCTTAGGCGGGCTGGGGGGGGACGAGCAGTACTTC,CASSLGGLGGDEQYF,TRBV7-2,TRBD2,few,TRBJ2-7
TGTGCCAGCAGCTTCGGGACCCTTCACAATGAGCAGTTCTTC,CASSFGTLHNEQFF,TRBV2,-,-,TRBJ2-1